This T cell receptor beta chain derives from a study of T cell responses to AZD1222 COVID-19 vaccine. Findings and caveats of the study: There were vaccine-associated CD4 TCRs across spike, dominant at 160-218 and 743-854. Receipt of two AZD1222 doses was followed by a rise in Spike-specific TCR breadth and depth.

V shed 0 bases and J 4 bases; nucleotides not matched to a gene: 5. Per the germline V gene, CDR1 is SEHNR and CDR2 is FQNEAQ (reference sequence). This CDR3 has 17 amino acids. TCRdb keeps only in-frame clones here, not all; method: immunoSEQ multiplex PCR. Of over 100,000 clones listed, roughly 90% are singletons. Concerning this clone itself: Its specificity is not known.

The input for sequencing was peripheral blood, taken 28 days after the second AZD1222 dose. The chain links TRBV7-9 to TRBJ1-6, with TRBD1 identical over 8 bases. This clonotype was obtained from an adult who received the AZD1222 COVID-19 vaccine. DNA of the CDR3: TGTGCCAGCAGCTTAGCGGGACAGGCCCGGTATAATTCACCCCTCCACTTT. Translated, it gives CASSLAGQARYNSPLHF.